This entry describes one T cell receptor (beta chain). Its antigen is not identified. These data originate in a study of T cells in Graves' hyperthyroidism and ophthalmopathy. Study as a whole: Peripheral blood draws took place at initial diagnosis, ahead of any treatment. Findings of the study overall: A model built on 13 V-J features separated ophthalmopathy from stable hyperthyroidism.

The CDR3 regions of TCR beta were amplified from RNA transcripts. Using the HTBI primer set, a first-round RT-PCR was run on the TCR CDR3. TCRdb passed the multiplex PCR reads through MiXCR, listing each CDR3 protein once. Of hundreds of thousands of distinct CDR3 sequences listed, roughly 32% are singletons. An absence of ophthalmopathy progression within 18 months meant stable Graves' hyperthyroidism. Between the trimmed V and J ends, which lost 0 bases and 0 bases, there was a span of 11 bases. Germline lookup yields CDR1 LNHNV and CDR2 YYDKDF (reference sequence). This CDR3 spans 16 amino acids. This TCR derives from a woman in her thirties or forties with Graves' hyperthyroidism. Sequenced input: blood. The V call is TRBV15, the J call TRBJ1-1, with unresolved D. The CDR3 DNA reads TGTGCCACCAGCAGAGATTCGGTCAGGCTGAACACTGAAGCTTTCTTT. Its protein is CATSRDSVRLNTEAFF.